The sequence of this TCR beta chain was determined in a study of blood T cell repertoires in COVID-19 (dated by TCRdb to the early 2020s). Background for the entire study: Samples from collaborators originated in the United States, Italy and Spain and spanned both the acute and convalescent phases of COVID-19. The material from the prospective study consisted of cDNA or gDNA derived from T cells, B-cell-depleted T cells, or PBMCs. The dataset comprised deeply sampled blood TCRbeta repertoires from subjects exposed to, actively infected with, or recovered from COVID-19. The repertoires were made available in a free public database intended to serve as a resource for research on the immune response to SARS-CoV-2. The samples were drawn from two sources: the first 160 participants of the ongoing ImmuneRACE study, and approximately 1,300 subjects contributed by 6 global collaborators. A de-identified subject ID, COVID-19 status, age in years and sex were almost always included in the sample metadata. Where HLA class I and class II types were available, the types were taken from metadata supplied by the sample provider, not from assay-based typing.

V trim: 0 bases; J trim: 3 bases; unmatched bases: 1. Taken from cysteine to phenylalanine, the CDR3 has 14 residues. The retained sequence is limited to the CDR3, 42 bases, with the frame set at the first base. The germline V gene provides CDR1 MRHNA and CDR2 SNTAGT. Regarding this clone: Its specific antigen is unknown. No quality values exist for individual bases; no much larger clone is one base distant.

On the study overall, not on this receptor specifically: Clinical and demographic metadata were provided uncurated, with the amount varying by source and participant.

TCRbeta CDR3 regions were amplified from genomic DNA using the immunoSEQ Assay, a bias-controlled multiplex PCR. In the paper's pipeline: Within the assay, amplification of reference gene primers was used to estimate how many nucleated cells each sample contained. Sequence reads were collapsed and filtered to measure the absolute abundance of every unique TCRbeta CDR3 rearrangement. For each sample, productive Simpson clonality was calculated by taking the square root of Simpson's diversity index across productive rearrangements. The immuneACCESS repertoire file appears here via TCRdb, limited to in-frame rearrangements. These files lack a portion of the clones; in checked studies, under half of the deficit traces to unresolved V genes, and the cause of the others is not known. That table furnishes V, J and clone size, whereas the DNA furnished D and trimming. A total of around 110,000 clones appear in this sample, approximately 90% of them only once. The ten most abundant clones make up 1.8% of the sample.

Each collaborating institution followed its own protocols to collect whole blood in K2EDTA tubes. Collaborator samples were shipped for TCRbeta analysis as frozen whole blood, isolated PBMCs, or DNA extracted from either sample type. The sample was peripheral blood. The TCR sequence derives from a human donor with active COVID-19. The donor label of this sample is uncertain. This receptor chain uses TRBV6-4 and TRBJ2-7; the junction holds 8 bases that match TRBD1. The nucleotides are TGTGCCAGCAGTGACTCGGGGACAGGCTACGAGCAGTACTTC. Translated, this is CASSDSGTGYEQYF.